Shown below are 19 T cell receptor beta chains from a single sample sequenced in a study of blood T cell repertoires in COVID-19. Sequenced by immunoSEQ multiplex PCR; TCRdb stores in-frame clones only, minus some. The data show 70,000 to 95,000 clones, around nine tenths seen once. Sample: peripheral blood. All receptors derive from a woman older than 75 with active COVID-19.

This clone was counted once. The rearrangement uses TRBV3-1 (or the pseudogene TRBV3-2) and TRBJ2-7; maybe TRBD2 (6 bases). V dropped 5 bases and J dropped 6 bases, with 8 bases sitting between them. Germline-derived CDR1 and CDR2 are LGHDT and YNNKEL (reference sequence). The CDR3 sequence is 11 residues long. The CDR3 DNA follows: TGTGCCAGCAGCGCCGGGGGCGAGCAGTACTTC. Translated: CASSAGGEQYF.

There are a few counts of this clone. The rearrangement links TRBV9 to TRBJ2-5; 8 bases are shared with TRBD2. CDR3 length: 16 residues. Germline assignment: CDR1 SGDLS and CDR2 YYNGEE. V trimming: 5 bases; J trimming: 3 bases; junction bases outside the gene matches: 12. This chain's CDR3 is CASSVTGTRNKETQYF. CDR3 sequence (DNA): TGTGCCAGCAGTGTAACCGGGACTAGAAATAAAGAGACCCAGTACTTC.

V usage is TRBV28 and J usage is TRBJ2-4; 15 nucleotides agree with TRBD2. The CDR3 loop spans 19 amino acids. The V gene end was trimmed by 5 bases and the J gene end by 0 bases; junction bases not matched to a gene: 8. Germline CDR1 MDHEN, CDR2 SYDVKM. The CDR3 DNA reads as TGTGCCAGCAGTGGTTGGACTAGCGGGGGGGGGTTAGCCAAAAACATTCAGTACTTC. Translated: CASSGWTSGGGLAKNIQYF.

The CDR3 DNA reads TGTGCCAGCAGCCAAGATCCCGGGAGGGTCAATGAGCAGTTCTTC. Translation gives CASSQDPGRVNEQFF. J is TRBJ2-1 and V is TRBV3-1 (or the pseudogene TRBV3-2); 8 bases fit TRBD2. J gave up 6 bases and V 0 bases, and 4 bases lay outside the gene matches. CDR1 and CDR2 (germline): LGHDT, YNNKEL (reference sequence). The CDR3 extends over 15 amino acids.

V gene TRBV29-1 combines with J gene TRBJ2-1, with TRBD1 identical over 11 bases. This CDR3 contains 14 residues. V dropped 7 bases and J dropped 9; count of bases not matched to a gene: 11. Per the germline V gene, CDR1 is SQVTM and CDR2 is ANQGSEA. The CDR3 nucleotides read TGCAGCGCCACCGGGACAGGGGGAGTGAGTGAGCAGTTCTTC. It encodes CSATGTGGVSEQFF.

The chain has TRBV24-1 and TRBJ1-2, with D perhaps TRBD1 (5 bases). CDR3 size: 11 residues. CDR1 and CDR2 from the germline V gene are KGHDR and SFDVKD. V lost 9 bases and J lost 4, with 8 bases in between. CDR3 coding DNA: TGTGCCACCGGGACTGTCTATGGCTACACCTTC. Protein product: CATGTVYGYTF.

The chain couples TRBV15 to TRBJ2-1, with D tentatively TRBD2 (6 bases). Trimming cost V 0 bases and J 2 bases, with 11 bases left between them. Germline lookup yields CDR1 LNHNV and CDR2 YYDKDF (reference sequence). CDR3 length: 16 residues. This chain's CDR3 is CATSRDGGIPYNEQFF. The DNA for the CDR3 is TGTGCCACCAGCAGAGATGGAGGGATTCCCTACAATGAGCAGTTCTTC.

This chain joins TRBV3-1 (or the pseudogene TRBV3-2) and TRBJ2-5, with D tentatively TRBD2 (6 bases). CDR1 is LGHDT, CDR2 YNNKEL, per germline (reference sequence). The CDR3 length is 13 residues. Trimming took off 3 bases at V and 2 bases at J, with 7 bases between the two ends. The CDR3 loop reads CASSQGLQETQYF. CDR3 nucleotides: TGTGCCAGCAGCCAGGGACTGCAAGAGACCCAGTACTTC.

The rearrangement uses TRBV7-2 and TRBJ2-5, with 9 bases lining up with TRBD2. The junction had 11 bases not matched to a gene; V was cut back by 8 bases and J by 4 bases. Per germline, CDR1 SGHTA and CDR2 FQGNSA. CDR3 length: 15 residues. The CDR3 sequence: CASRPGGRAVETQYF. The CDR3 region has the DNA TGTGCCAGCCGCCCAGGCGGGAGGGCCGTAGAGACCCAGTACTTC.

The chain employs TRBV19 and TRBJ1-2; D uncertain. V was trimmed by 3 bases and J by 1 base, leaving 12 bases between them. CDR1 is LNHDA, CDR2 SQIVND, per germline (reference sequence). The CDR3 loop spans 15 amino acids. The CDR3 sequence is CASSMGVENNYGYTF. The CDR3 DNA is TGTGCCAGTAGTATGGGAGTGGAGAATAACTATGGCTACACCTTC.

The CDR3 region is CASRPSGHYGYTF. CDR3 in DNA: TGTGCCAGCAGACCCTCCGGTCACTATGGCTACACCTTC. The chain uses TRBV5-4 and TRBJ1-2; D remains unclear. The CDR3 has 13 amino acids. V was cut by 5 bases and J by 3 bases, with 11 bases left in between. Germline loops: CDR1 SGHNT, CDR2 YYREEE (reference sequence).

V and J are TRBV9 and TRBJ1-1; maybe TRBD1 (5 bases). Germline loops: CDR1 SGDLS, CDR2 YYNGEE. There are 16 residues in the CDR3. V was pared by 2 bases and J by 3 bases, with 17 bases between. The chain's CDR3 is CASSVSPMWGDTEAFF. CDR3 nucleotide sequence: TGTGCCAGCAGCGTCTCCCCGATGTGGGGGGACACTGAAGCTTTCTTT.

Written as DNA, the CDR3 is TGTGCCAGCACCTCGCAGGGCAGGGAGACCCAGTACTTC. It specifies CASTSQGRETQYF. V and J are TRBV12-3 or TRBV12-4 and TRBJ2-5; perhaps TRBD1 as D (5 bases). The CDR3 has 13 amino acids. Trimming stripped 7 bases from V and 5 bases from J, with 14 bases between.

The chain links TRBV6-2 or TRBV6-3 to TRBJ2-7, with D hard to call. The CDR3 totals 12 residues. Germline V gives CDR1 MNHEY, CDR2 SVGEGT. Deletions cut 4 bases from V and 6 bases from J, with 10 bases between. The CDR3 DNA is TGTGCCAGCAGTTCACCTTTCGGCGAGCAGTACTTC. Protein sequence: CASSSPFGEQYF.

The V call is TRBV27, the J call TRBJ1-4, with D uncertain. V gave up 5 bases and J gave up 5 bases, with 15 bases separating them. Germline loops: CDR1 MNHEY, CDR2 SMNVEV (reference sequence). The CDR3 totals 15 residues. CDR3 nucleotides: TGTGCCAGCAGTCCTGTTACGAGTCGGAATGAAAAACTGTTTTTT. This gives the protein CASSPVTSRNEKLFF.

This rearrangement joins TRBV5-5 to TRBJ1-6; 10 bases are a match to TRBD1. The V gene end was trimmed by 5 bases and the J gene end by 9 bases; junction bases not matched to a gene: 11. The CDR3 loop spans 16 amino acids. Per germline, CDR1 SGHKS and CDR2 YYEKEE (reference sequence). Here the CDR3 reads CASSTFGTGEGSPLHF. CDR3 DNA sequence: TGTGCCAGCAGTACGTTCGGGACAGGGGAGGGTTCACCCCTCCACTTT.

J is TRBJ1-6 and V is TRBV19; no clear D gene. The CDR3 extends over 13 amino acids. V lost 6 bases to trimming and J lost 7 bases, with 10 bases between them. Germline CDR1 LNHDA, CDR2 SQIVND (reference sequence). CDR3 nucleotide sequence: TGTGCCAGTAGCCCTCCGGGGAATTCACCCCTCCACTTT. It yields the protein CASSPPGNSPLHF.

This clone appeared a few times. This rearrangement joins TRBV7-9 to TRBJ2-7, with D maybe TRBD2 (6 bases). With 0 bases removed from V and 1 base from J, the gap between germline ends came to 16 bases. Germline V gives CDR1 SEHNR, CDR2 FQNEAQ (reference sequence). The length of the CDR3 is 17 residues. CDR3 protein: CASSLARLGPASYEQYF. The CDR3 nucleotides read TGTGCCAGCAGCTTAGCGCGACTAGGACCTGCTTCCTACGAGCAGTACTTC.

The rearrangement joins TRBV19 to TRBJ1-1, with D possibly TRBD1 on 5 matching bases. Per germline, CDR1 LNHDA and CDR2 SQIVND (reference sequence). The V end was cut by 5 bases, the J end by 6 bases, with 19 bases between. The CDR3 has 15 amino acids. CDR3 sequence: CASSLWGLRIAEAFF. The CDR3 region has the DNA TGTGCCAGTAGTCTCTGGGGACTGAGAATCGCTGAAGCTTTCTTT.